These 11 T cell receptor beta chains were sequenced from one sample in a study of cytomegalovirus exposure and HLA in healthy donors. Generated by immunoSEQ multiplex PCR, the TCRdb table keeps only in-frame clones and is missing some. The table includes about 74,000 clones, around 95% detected once. The sample comprised PBMCs. These receptor sequences come from a woman aged 18 to 35 in good health and CMV-seropositive.

The gene calls are TRBV7-9 and TRBJ1-2; 8 bases fit TRBD1. This CDR3 is built from 18 residues. The V and J ends lost 4 bases and 3 bases, in that order; junction bases with no gene match: 16. Per the germline V gene, CDR1 is SEHNR and CDR2 is FQNEAQ (reference sequence). CDR3: CASSSMDRTGTTHYGYTF. In DNA, the CDR3 is TGTGCCAGCAGCTCCATGGACCGGACAGGGACAACGCACTATGGCTACACCTTC.

The rearrangement joins TRBV6-4 to TRBJ1-2; D is unclear. Germline V lookup: CDR1 MRHNA, CDR2 SNTAGT. V was pared by 0 bases and J by 7 bases, with 18 bases between. CDR3 length equals 16 residues. The CDR3 region has the DNA TGTGCCAGCAGTGACTCTGCGGGCAGGAGACGTGGTGGCTACACCTTC. Protein product: CASSDSAGRRRGGYTF.

This sequence joins TRBV5-1 and TRBJ2-7; 10 nucleotides align to TRBD1. Per germline, CDR1 SGHRS and CDR2 YFSETQ. The J segment lost 1 base and the V segment lost 2 bases, leaving 6 bases of the junction unmatched. This CDR3 has 16 residues. The CDR3 bases are TGCGCCAGCAGCTTTACCGGGACAGGGGCGTCCTACGAGCAGTACTTC. It is translated as CASSFTGTGASYEQYF.

CDR3 sequence: CASSLIAGAEEKLFF. CDR3 sequence (DNA): TGCGCCAGCAGCTTGATCGCAGGGGCGGAAGAAAAACTGTTTTTT. The chain links TRBV5-1 to TRBJ1-4, with D possibly being TRBD1 (6 bases). V was cut by 1 base and J by 8 bases, with 15 bases left in between. Per the germline V gene, CDR1 is SGHRS and CDR2 is YFSETQ. The CDR3 has 15 amino acids. The full variable domain, its missing parts supplied by reference TRBV5-1 and TRBJ1-4, is KAGVTQTPRYLIKTRGQQVTLSCSPISGHRSVSWYQQTPGQGLQFLFEYFSETQRNKGNFPGRFSGRQFSNSRSEMNVSTLELGDSALYLCASSLIAGAEEKLFFGSGTQLSVL.

V is TRBV29-1 and J is TRBJ1-1; D ambiguous. CDR3 length: 12 residues. The V gene lost 5 bases and the J gene lost 4 bases, with 11 bases spanning the gap. Germline-derived CDR1 and CDR2 are SQVTM and ANQGSEA. Here the CDR3 DNA reads TGCAGCGTTCCTGGTGCGGGCACTGAAGCTTTCTTT. The encoded protein is CSVPGAGTEAFF.

The chain employs TRBV11-2 and TRBJ1-2; 9 bases fit TRBD1. The CDR3 has 15 residues. Germline V CDR1 and CDR2: SGHAT, FQNNGV. The trim removed 5 bases at V and 7 bases at J, leaving 11 bases unmatched. CDR3 sequence: CASSPRTGDFSGYTF. The CDR3 bases are TGTGCCAGCAGCCCAAGGACAGGGGACTTCTCTGGCTACACCTTC.

The chain employs TRBV19 and TRBJ1-5; possible D gene TRBD1, 5 bases. The CDR3 covers 15 residues. The germline V gene encodes CDR1 LNHDA and CDR2 SQIVND (reference sequence). V lost 5 bases, J lost 6 bases, and 17 bases lay in between. CDR3 protein: CASSWGVDGIQPQHF. CDR3 nucleotide sequence: TGTGCCAGTAGTTGGGGGGTGGACGGAATTCAGCCCCAGCATTTT.

The CDR3 region has the DNA TGTGCCAGCAGCTTCCCCGAGCCCATCGGCTACACCTTC. Its protein is CASSFPEPIGYTF. This chain connects TRBV21-1 to TRBJ1-2. TRBV21-1 is a listed pseudogene. The CDR3 runs 13 residues.

Concerning this clone: Mismatch with germline at one junction end may stem from a read error. Other DNA sequences in this sample translate to the same CDR3. The chain couples TRBV6-5 to TRBJ2-2; TRBD1 matches at 9 bases. The CDR3 loop spans 13 amino acids. The germline V gene has CDR1 MNHEY and CDR2 SVGAGI. The CDR3 bases are TGTGCCAGCAGTTGGGACAGGGAAGGGGAGCTGTTTTTC. Its translation: CASSWDREGELFF.

For the CDR3, the DNA is TGTGCCAGCAGGTTGGGACAGGTAGAAAACAATGAGCAGTTCTTC. This gives the protein CASRLGQVENNEQFF. The chain combines TRBV7-3 with TRBJ2-1, with 8 bases identical to TRBD1. V was pared by 6 bases and J by 5 bases, with 9 bases of the junction left unmatched. This CDR3 is built from 15 residues. Germline CDR1 SGHTA, CDR2 FQGTGA.

This chain connects TRBV30 to TRBJ2-7, with 8 bases aligning to TRBD1. Germline CDR1 GTSNPN, CDR2 SVGIG (reference sequence). J lost 5 bases, V lost 2 bases, and 5 bases had no gene match. The CDR3 has 13 amino acids. CDR3 DNA: TGTGCCTGGAGTACAGGGGGTCGGGACGAGCAGTACTTC. The encoded protein is CAWSTGGRDEQYF.